This T cell receptor (beta chain) was observed in a study of T cell repertoires in cytomegalovirus infection. Study results and limitations: Ex vivo, HLA-C-restricted CMV-specific TCR beta clonotypes prevailed over the rest of the response.

Turning to this clonotype: The target antigen is unknown.

CDR3 length: 14 residues. The junction had 5 bases not matched to a gene; V was cut back by 4 bases and J by 7 bases. Germline values: CDR1 SGHRS, CDR2 YFSETQ. TCRdb independently ran MiXCR on the reads; one entry per CDR3 protein. The profile shows 300,000 or so distinct CDR3 sequences, under 30% of them singletons. The chain couples TRBV5-1 to TRBJ1-6, with 7 bases fitting TRBD1. Sequenced material: PBMCs. The TCR comes from a human donor in good health (CMV status not recorded). Some clones in this sample may be carry-over from other donors' samples. CDR3 residues: CASSRGTANSPLHF. As DNA, the CDR3 is TGCGCCAGCAGCCGGGGGACAGCAAATTCACCCCTCCACTTT.